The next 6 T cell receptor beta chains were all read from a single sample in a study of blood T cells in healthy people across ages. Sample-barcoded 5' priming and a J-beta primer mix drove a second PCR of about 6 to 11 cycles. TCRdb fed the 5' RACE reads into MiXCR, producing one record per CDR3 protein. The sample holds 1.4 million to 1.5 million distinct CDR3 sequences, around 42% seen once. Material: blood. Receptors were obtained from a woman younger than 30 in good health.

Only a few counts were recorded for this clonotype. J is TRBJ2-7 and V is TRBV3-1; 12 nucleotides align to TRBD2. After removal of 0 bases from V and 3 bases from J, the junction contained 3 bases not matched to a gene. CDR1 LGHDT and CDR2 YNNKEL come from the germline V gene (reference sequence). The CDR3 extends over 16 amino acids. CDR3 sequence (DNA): TGTGCCAGCAGCCAAGATCGACTAGCGGGGGACTACGAGCAGTACTTC. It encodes CASSQDRLAGDYEQYF.

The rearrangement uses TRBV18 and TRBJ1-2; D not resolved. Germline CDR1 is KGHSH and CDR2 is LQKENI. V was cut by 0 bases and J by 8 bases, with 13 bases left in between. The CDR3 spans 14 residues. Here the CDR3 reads CASSPPGLVGGYTF. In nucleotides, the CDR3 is TGTGCCAGCTCACCACCGGGGTTGGTGGGCGGCTACACCTTC.

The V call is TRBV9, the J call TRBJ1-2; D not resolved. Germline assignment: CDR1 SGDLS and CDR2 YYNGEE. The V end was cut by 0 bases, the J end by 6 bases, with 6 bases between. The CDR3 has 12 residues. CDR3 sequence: CASSVEGDGYTF. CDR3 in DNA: TGTGCCAGCAGCGTAGAAGGAGATGGCTACACCTTC.

The CDR3 DNA follows: TGTGCCAGCAGTTGGGGGCCTCGGGGGGACACGCCGGGACCCTATGGCTACACCTTC. Residues: CASSWGPRGDTPGPYGYTF. V is TRBV28 and J is TRBJ1-2, with D maybe TRBD1 (6 bases). CDR1 is MDHEN and CDR2 is SYDVKM in the germline V gene. Trimming pared 4 bases from V and 4 bases from J, leaving 28 bases between. This CDR3 is built from 19 residues.

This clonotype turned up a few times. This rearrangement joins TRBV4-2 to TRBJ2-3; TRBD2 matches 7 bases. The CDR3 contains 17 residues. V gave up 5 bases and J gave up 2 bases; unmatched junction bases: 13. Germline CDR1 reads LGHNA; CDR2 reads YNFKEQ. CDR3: CASSEVWSGAPTDTQYF. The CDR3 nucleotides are TGTGCCAGCAGCGAAGTGTGGAGCGGGGCGCCCACAGATACGCAGTATTTT.

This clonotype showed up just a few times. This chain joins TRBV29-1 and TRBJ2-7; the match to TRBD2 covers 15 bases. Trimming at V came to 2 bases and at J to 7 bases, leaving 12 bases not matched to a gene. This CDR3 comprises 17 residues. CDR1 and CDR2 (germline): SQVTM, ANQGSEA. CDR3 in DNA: TGCAGCGTTGAAAAACGAGGACTAGCGGGAGGGCCCAATGAGCAGTACTTC. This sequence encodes CSVEKRGLAGGPNEQYF.